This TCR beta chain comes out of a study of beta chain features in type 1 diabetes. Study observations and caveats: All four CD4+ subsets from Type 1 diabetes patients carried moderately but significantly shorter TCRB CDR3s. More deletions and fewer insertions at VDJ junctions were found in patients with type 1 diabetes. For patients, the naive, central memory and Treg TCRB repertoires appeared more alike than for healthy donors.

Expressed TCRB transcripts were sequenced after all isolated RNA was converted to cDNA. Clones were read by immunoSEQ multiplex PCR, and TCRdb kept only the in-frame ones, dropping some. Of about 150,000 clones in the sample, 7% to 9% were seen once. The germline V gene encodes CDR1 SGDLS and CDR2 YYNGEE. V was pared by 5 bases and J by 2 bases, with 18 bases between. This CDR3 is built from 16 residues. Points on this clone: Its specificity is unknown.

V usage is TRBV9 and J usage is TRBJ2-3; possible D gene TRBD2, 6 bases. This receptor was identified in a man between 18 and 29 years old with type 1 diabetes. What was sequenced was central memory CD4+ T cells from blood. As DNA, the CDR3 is TGTGCCAGCAGTTCCGACGCGGGGACCCTCACAGATACGCAGTATTTT. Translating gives CASSSDAGTLTDTQYF.